Below, 11 T cell receptor beta chains from the same sample are listed, as sequenced in a study of control samples from healthy donors and cancer patients. Produced via immunoSEQ multiplex PCR; TCRdb's table is partial and in-frame only. In the table there are tens of thousands of clones, around nine tenths of which are singletons. The sequencing sample was made of PBMCs. The receptors were sampled from a woman in her 40s with lung cancer.

The rearrangement joins TRBV6-5 to TRBJ1-3; D remains unclear. The CDR3 length is 14 residues. With 6 bases removed from V and 7 bases from J, the gap between germline ends came to 16 bases. The germline V gene has CDR1 MNHEY and CDR2 SVGAGI. This chain's CDR3 is CASSPRQLVNTIYF. The CDR3 nucleotides are TGTGCCAGCAGCCCCAGGCAGTTGGTGAACACCATATATTTT.

The chain couples TRBV18 to TRBJ2-7, with TRBD1 identical over 9 bases. The CDR3 loop spans 13 amino acids. The J segment lost 3 bases and the V segment lost 4 bases, leaving 1 base of the junction unmatched. The germline V gene has CDR1 KGHSH and CDR2 LQKENI. The CDR3 here is CASSRGQGYEQYF. The CDR3 DNA reads as TGTGCCAGCTCACGGGGACAGGGCTACGAGCAGTACTTC.

This clone appeared once. This sequence joins TRBV2 and TRBJ1-2; D is perhaps TRBD1 (5 bases). Trimming removed 8 bases at V and 4 bases at J, with 11 bases between. The CDR3 is 12 residues long. CDR1 is SNHLY, CDR2 FYNNEI, per germline. The chain's CDR3 is CASQTGGYGYTF. The CDR3 bases are TGTGCCAGCCAGACGGGGGGCTATGGCTACACCTTC. The whole variable domain, remainder taken from reference TRBV2 and TRBJ1-2, is EPEVTQTPSHQVTQMGQEVILRCVPISNHLYFYWYRQILGQKVEFLVSFYNNEISEKSEIFDDQFSVERPDGSNFTLKIRSTKLEDSAMYFCASQTGGYGYTFGSGTRLTVV.

The gene calls are TRBV3-1 (or the pseudogene TRBV3-2) and TRBJ2-7; the match to TRBD1 covers 9 bases. Germline V gene data show CDR1 as LGHDT and CDR2 as YNNKEL (reference sequence). J was trimmed by 0 bases and V by 6 bases; bases with no gene match: 6. This CDR3 has 15 residues. DNA of the CDR3: TGTGCCAGCAGTCATCCGGGACAGGGCTCCTACGAGCAGTACTTC. Translated: CASSHPGQGSYEQYF.

The chain joins TRBV5-6 to TRBJ2-5; weak D call: TRBD1 (5 bases). CDR1 is SGHDT, CDR2 YYEEEE, per germline. Trimming took 5 bases from V and 1 from J, leaving 12 bases between them. The CDR3 is made up of 14 amino acids. CDR3 coding DNA: TGTGCCAGCAGTCTGGGGCGTTTCCAAGAGACCCAGTACTTC. As protein: CASSLGRFQETQYF.

This chain joins TRBV6-5 and TRBJ1-5; unclear D gene. CDR1 MNHEY and CDR2 SVGAGI come from the germline V gene. V lost 6 bases and J lost 0, with 12 bases in between. This CDR3 spans 15 amino acids. In DNA form, the CDR3 reads TGTGCCAGCAGAGCATGGGATTATAGCAATCAGCCCCAGCATTTT. It yields the protein CASRAWDYSNQPQHF.

The gene calls are TRBV11-2 and TRBJ1-1, with 7 positions matching TRBD1. Germline CDR1 SGHAT, CDR2 FQNNGV. The CDR3 length is 13 residues. V was clipped by 4 bases and J by 5 bases; unmatched bases: 4. Written as DNA, the CDR3 is TGTGCCAGCAGCTATACAGGGGAGACTGAAGCTTTCTTT. This gives the protein CASSYTGETEAFF.

The CDR3 bases are TGTGCCAGCAGACCTGGGCCGTCGGAGTACTTC. Translating it yields CASRPGPSEYF. The chain carries TRBV3-1 (or the pseudogene TRBV3-2) and TRBJ2-7; D unclear. Trimming left V 6 bases short and J 11 bases short, with 14 bases between. The CDR3 consists of 11 residues. Looked up from germline, CDR1 is LGHDT and CDR2 is YNNKEL (reference sequence).

The CDR3 sequence is CASSVGGSAFQETQYF. CDR3 DNA: TGTGCCAGCAGCGTAGGGGGATCAGCGTTTCAAGAGACCCAGTACTTC. The genes are TRBV9 and TRBJ2-5; D is undetermined. This CDR3 spans 16 amino acids. The germline V gene encodes CDR1 SGDLS and CDR2 YYNGEE. V lost 0 bases, J lost 2 bases, and 14 bases lay in between.

J is TRBJ1-2 and V is TRBV3-1 (or the pseudogene TRBV3-2); D is possibly TRBD1 (5 bases). Germline V lookup: CDR1 LGHDT, CDR2 YNNKEL (reference sequence). Trimming shortened V by 1 base and J by 4 bases, and 16 bases separated the two germline ends. This CDR3 is built from 16 residues. The CDR3 region is CASSQGSRGRSYGYTF. The CDR3 DNA is TGTGCCAGCAGCCAAGGGTCCCGGGGACGGAGCTATGGCTACACCTTC.

The chain carries TRBV7-2 and TRBJ1-4, with TRBD1 matching over 9 bases. Germline V gene data show CDR1 as SGHTA and CDR2 as FQGNSA. The CDR3 is 15 residues long. After removal of 5 bases from V and 1 base from J, the junction contained 2 bases not matched to a gene. The DNA for the CDR3 is TGTGCCAGCAGCCAGACAGGGGGAACTAATGAAAAACTGTTTTTT. It encodes CASSQTGGTNEKLFF. The full variable domain, with the rest looked up from reference TRBV7-2 and TRBJ1-4, is GAGVSQSPSNKVTEKGKDVELRCDPISGHTALYWYRQSLGQGLEFLIYFQGNSAPDKSGLPSDRFSAERTGGSVSTLTIQRTQQEDSAVYLCASSQTGGTNEKLFFGSGTQLSVL.